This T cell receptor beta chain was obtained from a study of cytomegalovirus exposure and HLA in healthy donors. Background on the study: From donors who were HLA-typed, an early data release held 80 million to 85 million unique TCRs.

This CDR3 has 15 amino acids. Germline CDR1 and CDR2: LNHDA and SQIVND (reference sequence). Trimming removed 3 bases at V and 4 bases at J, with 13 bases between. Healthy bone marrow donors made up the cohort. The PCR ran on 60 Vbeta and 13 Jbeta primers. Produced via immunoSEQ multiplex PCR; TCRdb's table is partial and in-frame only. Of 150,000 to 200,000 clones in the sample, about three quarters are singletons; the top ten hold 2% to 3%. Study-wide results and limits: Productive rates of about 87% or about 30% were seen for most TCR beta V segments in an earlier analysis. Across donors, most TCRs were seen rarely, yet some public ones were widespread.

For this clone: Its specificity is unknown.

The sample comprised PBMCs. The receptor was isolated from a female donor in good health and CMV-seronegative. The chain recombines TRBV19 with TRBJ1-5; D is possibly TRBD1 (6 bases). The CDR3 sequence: CASSITRTGNQPQHF. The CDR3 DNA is TGTGCCAGTAGTATCACCCGCACAGGGAATCAGCCCCAGCATTTT.